This entry features one TCR beta chain sequence. The antigen is undetermined. The sample comes from a study of shared clonotypes between healthy human individuals. V was clipped by 1 base and J by 5 bases, with 11 bases between them. This CDR3 region has 14 residues. The V gene's germline CDR1 is MGHRA and CDR2 YSYEKL. Cells designated naive CD8 were CD45RO-negative and were positively selected for CCR7, with terminally differentiated effector memory CD45RA+ cells excluded. Study conclusions and caveats: What naive subsets generally showed was a larger estimated richness than memory subsets showed.

TCRdb keeps only in-frame clones here, not all; method: immunoSEQ multiplex PCR. The repertoire consists of about 2 million clones, with 85% to 95% occurring once and the leading ten covering about 1.1%. This TCR derives from a man younger than 35 in good health. Specimen: naive CD8+ T cells sorted from blood. The chain has TRBV4-1 and TRBJ2-5, with D maybe TRBD2 (6 bases). CDR3 bases: TGCGCCAGCAGCCAAGCCAGGGCGGGGGAGACCCAGTACTTC. Residues: CASSQARAGETQYF.